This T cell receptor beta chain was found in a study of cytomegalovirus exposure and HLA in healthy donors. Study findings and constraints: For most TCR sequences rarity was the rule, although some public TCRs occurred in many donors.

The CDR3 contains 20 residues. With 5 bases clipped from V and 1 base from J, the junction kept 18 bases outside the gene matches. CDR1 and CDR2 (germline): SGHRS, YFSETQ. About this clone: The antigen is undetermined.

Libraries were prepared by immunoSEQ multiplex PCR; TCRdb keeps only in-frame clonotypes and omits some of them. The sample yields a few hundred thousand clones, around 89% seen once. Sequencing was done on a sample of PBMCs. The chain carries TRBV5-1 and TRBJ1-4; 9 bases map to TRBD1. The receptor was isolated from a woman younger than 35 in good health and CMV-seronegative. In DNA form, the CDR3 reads TGCGCCAGCAGAGTAATTCCGGGACAGGGAGTCAGCAGAACTAATGAAAAACTGTTTTTT. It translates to CASRVIPGQGVSRTNEKLFF.